The 10 T cell receptor beta chains given below trace back to one sample, sequenced in a study of T cell repertoires in cytomegalovirus infection. In TCRdb, the reads were re-called with MiXCR into one record per CDR3 protein. In the table there are about 130,000 distinct CDR3 sequences, about 10% of which are singletons. The sequencing sample was made of PBMCs. The receptors stem from a human donor in good health (CMV status not recorded). Some clones in this sample may be carry-over from other donors' samples.

There are many counts of this clonotype. The rearrangement links TRBV12-3 or TRBV12-4 to TRBJ2-5, with 8 bases lining up with TRBD1. This CDR3 comprises 19 residues. Trimming removed 3 bases from V and 1 base from J; junction bases left unmatched: 16. DNA for the CDR3: TGTGCCAGCAGTTTGAGGGCAGGGGGCCTCTCTAAAACCCAAGAGACCCAGTACTTC. It encodes CASSLRAGGLSKTQETQYF.

Many counts were recorded for this clonotype. V usage is TRBV28 and J usage is TRBJ1-5, with 8 bases fitting TRBD1. The length of the CDR3 is 16 residues. The junction had 7 bases not matched to a gene; V was cut back by 2 bases and J by 4 bases. The germline gives CDR1 MDHEN, CDR2 SYDVKM. Written as DNA, the CDR3 is TGTGCCAGCAGTTTAGATACAGGGGGTAGTAATCAGCCCCAGCATTTT. This gives the protein CASSLDTGGSNQPQHF. Complete variable domain (other parts from reference TRBV28 and TRBJ1-5): DVKVTQSSRYLVKRTGEKVFLECVQDMDHENMFWYRQDPGLGLRLIYFSYDVKMKEKGDIPEGYSVSREKKERFSLILESASTNQTSMYLCASSLDTGGSNQPQHFGDGTRLSIL.

This clonotype has a count of ten or more. DNA for the CDR3: TGTGCCAGCAGTTTGGGAGAAATCACTGAAGCTTTCTTT. It encodes CASSLGEITEAFF. This rearrangement joins TRBV12-3 or TRBV12-4 to TRBJ1-1; the D is unclear. The CDR3 is 13 residues long. V gave up 3 bases and J gave up 4 bases, with 9 bases separating them.

In this sample, this clonotype turned up many times. The chain employs TRBV4-2 and TRBJ2-2, with 8 bases aligning to TRBD1. This CDR3 contains 17 residues. Germline CDR1 reads LGHNA; CDR2 reads YNFKEQ. V shed 5 bases, J shed 4 bases, and the junction held 12 bases outside the gene matches. CDR3 in amino acids: CASSSRTGRDFTGELFF. The CDR3 DNA reads as TGTGCCAGCAGCTCCAGGACAGGGCGTGACTTCACCGGGGAGCTGTTTTTT.

This clonotype was counted at least ten times. The CDR3 region is CASSTREGDTEAFF. CDR3 DNA sequence: TGTGCCAGCAGTACCCGAGAGGGGGACACTGAAGCTTTCTTT. This rearrangement joins TRBV12-3 or TRBV12-4 to TRBJ1-1, with D perhaps matching TRBD1 (6 bases). CDR3 length equals 14 residues. Deletions cut 5 bases from V and 3 bases from J, with 13 bases between.

Of note for this clonotype: This may be a read error: a much more frequent sequence differs by one nucleotide. The chain recombines TRBV2 with TRBJ2-7, with TRBD2 matching over 7 bases. The V segment lost 7 bases and the J segment 6 bases; nucleotides outside the gene matches: 12. CDR1 and CDR2 (germline): SNHLY, FYNNEI. This CDR3 is built from 14 residues. CDR3: CASKIGGGSCEQYF. The CDR3 DNA follows: TGTGCCAGCAAAATAGGCGGGGGATCATGCGAGCAGTACTTC.

This clonotype has a count of ten or more. The chain joins TRBV7-9 to TRBJ1-1, with D possibly being TRBD1 (5 bases). The CDR3 loop spans 14 amino acids. Germline-derived CDR1 and CDR2 are SEHNR and FQNEAQ (reference sequence). Trimming left V 4 bases short and J 1 base short, with 10 bases between. CDR3 in amino acids: CASSSGRGNTEAFF. The CDR3 nucleotides read TGTGCCAGCAGCTCCGGGAGGGGGAACACTGAAGCTTTCTTT.

This clonotype was seen a few times. CDR3 sequence: CASSSYGYGYTF. The CDR3 bases are TGTGCCAGCAGTTCATACGGGTATGGCTACACCTTC. The chain links TRBV6-6 to TRBJ1-2; D ambiguous. The V end lost 4 bases, the J end lost 5 bases, and 8 bases lay between the germline ends. The CDR3 has 12 residues. Germline V lookup: CDR1 MNHNY, CDR2 SVGAGI (reference sequence).

This clonotype has a handful of counts. The chain uses TRBV6-1 and TRBJ2-4, with D possibly TRBD1 on 5 matching bases. The V and J ends lost 1 base and 1 base respectively, with 20 bases between them. The CDR3 is made up of 19 amino acids. The V gene's germline CDR1 is MNHNS and CDR2 SASEGT. The CDR3, as DNA: TGTGCCAGCAGTGAAGAGGTCAGGGTCCCGAAGTGGGCCAAAAACATTCAGTACTTC. It is translated as CASSEEVRVPKWAKNIQYF.

This clonotype was recorded at least ten times. CDR3 amino acids: CASSQAGPPYEQYF. The CDR3 coding sequence is TGCGCCAGCAGCCAAGCCGGGCCCCCCTACGAGCAGTACTTC. The chain joins TRBV4-1 to TRBJ2-7; no firm D call. The CDR3 runs to 14 residues. Germline V gene lookup returns CDR1 MGHRA and CDR2 YSYEKL. V was shortened by 1 base and J by 2 bases, with 9 bases between the two germline ends.